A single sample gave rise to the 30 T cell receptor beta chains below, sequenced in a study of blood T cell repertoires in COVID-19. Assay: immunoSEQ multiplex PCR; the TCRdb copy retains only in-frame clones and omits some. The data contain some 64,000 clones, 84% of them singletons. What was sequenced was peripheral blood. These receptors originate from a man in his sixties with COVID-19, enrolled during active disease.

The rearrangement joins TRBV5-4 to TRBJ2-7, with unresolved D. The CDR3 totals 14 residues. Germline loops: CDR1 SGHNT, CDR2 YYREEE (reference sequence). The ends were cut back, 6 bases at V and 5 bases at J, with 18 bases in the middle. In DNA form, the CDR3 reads TGTGCCAGCACCAACTCTAGGAGTACGAACGAGCAGTACTTC. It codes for CASTNSRSTNEQYF.

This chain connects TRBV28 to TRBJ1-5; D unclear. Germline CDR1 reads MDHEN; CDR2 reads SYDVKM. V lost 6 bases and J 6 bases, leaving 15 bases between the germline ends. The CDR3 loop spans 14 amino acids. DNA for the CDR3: TGTGCCAGCAGCAACCCAGGACTGGGTCAGCCCCAGCATTTT. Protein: CASSNPGLGQPQHF. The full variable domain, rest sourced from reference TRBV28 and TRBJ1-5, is DVKVTQSSRYLVKRTGEKVFLECVQDMDHENMFWYRQDPGLGLRLIYFSYDVKMKEKGDIPEGYSVSREKKERFSLILESASTNQTSMYLCASSNPGLGQPQHFGDGTRLSIL.

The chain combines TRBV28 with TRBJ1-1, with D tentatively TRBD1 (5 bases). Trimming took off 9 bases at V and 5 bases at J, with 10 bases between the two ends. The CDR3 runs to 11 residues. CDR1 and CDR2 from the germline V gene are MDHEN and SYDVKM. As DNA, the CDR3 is TGTGCCAGTGACAGCACTACTGAAGCTTTCTTT. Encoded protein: CASDSTTEAFF.

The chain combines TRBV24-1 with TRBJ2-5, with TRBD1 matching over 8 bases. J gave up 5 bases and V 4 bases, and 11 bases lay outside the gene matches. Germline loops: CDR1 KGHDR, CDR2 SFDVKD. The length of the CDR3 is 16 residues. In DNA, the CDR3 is TGTGCCACCAGTGAGCATGGACAGGGAAAGAGGGAGACCCAGTACTTC. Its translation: CATSEHGQGKRETQYF.

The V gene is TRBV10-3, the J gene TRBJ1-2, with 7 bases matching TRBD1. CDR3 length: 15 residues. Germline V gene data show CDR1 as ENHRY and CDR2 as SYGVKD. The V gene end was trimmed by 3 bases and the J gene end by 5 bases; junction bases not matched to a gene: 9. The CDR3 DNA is TGTGCCATCAGTGAAGCAGGGGGGAGTGGATATGGCTACACCTTC. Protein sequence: CAISEAGGSGYGYTF.

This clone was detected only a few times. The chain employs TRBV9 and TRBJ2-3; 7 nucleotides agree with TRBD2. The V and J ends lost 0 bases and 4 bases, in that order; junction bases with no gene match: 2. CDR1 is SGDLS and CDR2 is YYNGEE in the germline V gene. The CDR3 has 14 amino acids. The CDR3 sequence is CASSVGLASDTQYF. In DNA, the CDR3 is TGTGCCAGCAGCGTAGGACTAGCCTCAGATACGCAGTATTTT.

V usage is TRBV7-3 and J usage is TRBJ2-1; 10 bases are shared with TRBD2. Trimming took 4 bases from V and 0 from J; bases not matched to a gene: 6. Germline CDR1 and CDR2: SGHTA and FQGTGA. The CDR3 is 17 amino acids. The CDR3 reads CASSSSSGSDSYNEQFF. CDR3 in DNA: TGTGCCAGCAGCTCCTCTAGCGGGAGCGACTCCTACAATGAGCAGTTCTTC.

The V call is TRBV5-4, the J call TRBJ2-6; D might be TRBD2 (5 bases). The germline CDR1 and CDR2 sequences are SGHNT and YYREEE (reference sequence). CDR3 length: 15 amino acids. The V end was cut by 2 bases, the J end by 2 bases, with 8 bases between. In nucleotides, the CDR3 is TGTGCCAGCAGCTTTGAGGGCCCTGGGGCCAACGTCCTGACTTTC. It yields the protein CASSFEGPGANVLTF.

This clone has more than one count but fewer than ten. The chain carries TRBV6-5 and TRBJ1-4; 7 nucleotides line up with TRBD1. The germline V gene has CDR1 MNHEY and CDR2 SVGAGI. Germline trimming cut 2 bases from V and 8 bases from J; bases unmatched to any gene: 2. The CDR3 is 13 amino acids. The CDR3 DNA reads TGTGCCAGCAGTTACCAGGGGGGCGAAAAACTGTTTTTT. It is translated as CASSYQGGEKLFF.

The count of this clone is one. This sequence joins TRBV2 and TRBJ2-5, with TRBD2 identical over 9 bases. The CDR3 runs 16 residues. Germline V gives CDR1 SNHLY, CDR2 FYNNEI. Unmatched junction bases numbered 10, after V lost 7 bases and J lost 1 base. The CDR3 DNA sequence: TGTGCCAGCACCGAAGGGCGGGGGGGCCCCCAAGAGACCCAGTACTTC. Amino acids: CASTEGRGGPQETQYF.

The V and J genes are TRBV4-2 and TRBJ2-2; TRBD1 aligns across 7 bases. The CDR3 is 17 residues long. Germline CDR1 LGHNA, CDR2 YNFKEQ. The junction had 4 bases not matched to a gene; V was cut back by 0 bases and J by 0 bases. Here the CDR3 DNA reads TGTGCCAGCAGCCAAGATAGGGGGACAGCGAACACCGGGGAGCTGTTTTTT. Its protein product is CASSQDRGTANTGELFF.

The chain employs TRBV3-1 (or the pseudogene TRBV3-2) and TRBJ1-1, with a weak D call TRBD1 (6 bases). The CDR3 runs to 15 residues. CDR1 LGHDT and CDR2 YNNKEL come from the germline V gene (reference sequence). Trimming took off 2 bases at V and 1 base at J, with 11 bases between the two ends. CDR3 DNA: TGTGCCAGCAGCCAATTGGGGACACCGAACACTGAAGCTTTCTTT. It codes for CASSQLGTPNTEAFF.

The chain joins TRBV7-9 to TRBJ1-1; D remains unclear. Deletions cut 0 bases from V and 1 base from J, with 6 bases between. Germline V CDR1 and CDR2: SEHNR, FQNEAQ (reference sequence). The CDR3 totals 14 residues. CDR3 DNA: TGTGCCAGCAGCTTAGCGGGCAGGAACACTGAAGCTTTCTTT. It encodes CASSLAGRNTEAFF.

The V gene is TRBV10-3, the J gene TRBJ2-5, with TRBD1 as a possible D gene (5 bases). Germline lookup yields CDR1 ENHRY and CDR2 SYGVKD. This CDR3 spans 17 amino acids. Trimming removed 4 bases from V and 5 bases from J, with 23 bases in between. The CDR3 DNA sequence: TGTGCCATCAGTGGAGAGGCAGGGAAGGGCCAAAAGGAGACCCAGTACTTC. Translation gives CAISGEAGKGQKETQYF.

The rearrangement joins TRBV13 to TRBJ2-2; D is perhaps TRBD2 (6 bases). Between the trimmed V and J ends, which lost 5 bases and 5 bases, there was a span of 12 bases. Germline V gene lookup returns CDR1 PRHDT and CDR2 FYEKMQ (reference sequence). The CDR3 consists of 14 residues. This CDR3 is CASSTGLKTGELFF. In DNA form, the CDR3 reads TGTGCCAGCAGCACGGGACTTAAAACCGGGGAGCTGTTTTTT.

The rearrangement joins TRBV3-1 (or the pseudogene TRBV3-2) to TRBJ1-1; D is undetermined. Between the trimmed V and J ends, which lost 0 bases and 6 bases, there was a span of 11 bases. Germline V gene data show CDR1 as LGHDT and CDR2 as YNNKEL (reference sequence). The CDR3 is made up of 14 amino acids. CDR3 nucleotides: TGTGCCAGCAGCCAAGAACTAAGGCACCCTGAAGCTTTCTTT. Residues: CASSQELRHPEAFF.

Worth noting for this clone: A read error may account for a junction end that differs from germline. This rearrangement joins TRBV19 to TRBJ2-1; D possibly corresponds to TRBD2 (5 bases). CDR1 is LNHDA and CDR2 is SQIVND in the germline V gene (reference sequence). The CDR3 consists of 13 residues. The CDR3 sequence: CASKGDDYHEQFF. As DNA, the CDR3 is TGTGCCAGTAAGGGAGACGACTACCATGAGCAGTTCTTC.

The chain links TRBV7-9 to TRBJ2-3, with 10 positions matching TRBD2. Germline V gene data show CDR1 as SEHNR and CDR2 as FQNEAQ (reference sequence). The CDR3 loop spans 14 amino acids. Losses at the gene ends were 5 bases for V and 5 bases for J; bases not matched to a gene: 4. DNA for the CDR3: TGTGCCAGCAGCCAGCGGGGGGGCCAAGATACGCAGTATTTT. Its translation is CASSQRGGQDTQYF.

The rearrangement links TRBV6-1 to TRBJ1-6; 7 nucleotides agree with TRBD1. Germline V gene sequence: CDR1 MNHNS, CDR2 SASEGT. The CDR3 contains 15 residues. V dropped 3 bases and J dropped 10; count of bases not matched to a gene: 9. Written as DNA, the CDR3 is TGTGCCAGCAGTGACCTGGGACAGAGAGGGTCACCCCTCCACTTT. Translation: CASSDLGQRGSPLHF.

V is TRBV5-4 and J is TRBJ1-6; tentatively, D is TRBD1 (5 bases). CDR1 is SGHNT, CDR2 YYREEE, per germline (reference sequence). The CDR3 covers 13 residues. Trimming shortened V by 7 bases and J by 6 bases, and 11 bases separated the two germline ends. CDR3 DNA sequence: TGTGCCAGCGCGGGGGATATTAATTCACCCCTCCACTTT. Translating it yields CASAGDINSPLHF.

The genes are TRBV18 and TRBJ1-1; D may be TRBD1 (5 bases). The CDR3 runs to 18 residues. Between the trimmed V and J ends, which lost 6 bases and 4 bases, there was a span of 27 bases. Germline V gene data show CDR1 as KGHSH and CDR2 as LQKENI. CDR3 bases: TGTGCCAGCTCCCTTTCACAGTCCGCGGGAGGGGTAAGCACTGAAGCTTTCTTT. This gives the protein CASSLSQSAGGVSTEAFF.

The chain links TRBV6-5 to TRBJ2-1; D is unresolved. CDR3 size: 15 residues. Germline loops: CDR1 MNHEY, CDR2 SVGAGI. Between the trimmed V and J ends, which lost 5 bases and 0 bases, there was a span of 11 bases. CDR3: CASSSTRFSYNEQFF. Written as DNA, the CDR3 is TGTGCCAGCAGTAGCACCAGGTTCTCCTACAATGAGCAGTTCTTC.

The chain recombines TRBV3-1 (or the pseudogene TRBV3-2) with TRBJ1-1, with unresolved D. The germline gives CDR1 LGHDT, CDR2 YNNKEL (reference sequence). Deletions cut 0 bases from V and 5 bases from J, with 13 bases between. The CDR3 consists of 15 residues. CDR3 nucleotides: TGTGCCAGCAGCCAAGATTGGAGGGAATTGACTGAAGCTTTCTTT. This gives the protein CASSQDWRELTEAFF.

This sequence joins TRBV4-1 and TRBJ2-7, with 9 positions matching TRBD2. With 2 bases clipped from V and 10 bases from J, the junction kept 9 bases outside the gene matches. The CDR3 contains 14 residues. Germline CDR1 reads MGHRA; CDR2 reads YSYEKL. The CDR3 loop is CASSQPGLAPLQYF. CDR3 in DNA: TGCGCCAGCAGCCAACCGGGACTAGCCCCCCTTCAGTACTTC.

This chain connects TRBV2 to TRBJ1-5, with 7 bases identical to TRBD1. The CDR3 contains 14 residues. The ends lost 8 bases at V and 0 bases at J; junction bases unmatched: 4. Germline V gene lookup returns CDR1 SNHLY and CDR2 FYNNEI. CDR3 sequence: CASQGTDSNQPQHF. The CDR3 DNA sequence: TGTGCCAGCCAAGGGACAGATAGCAATCAGCCCCAGCATTTT.

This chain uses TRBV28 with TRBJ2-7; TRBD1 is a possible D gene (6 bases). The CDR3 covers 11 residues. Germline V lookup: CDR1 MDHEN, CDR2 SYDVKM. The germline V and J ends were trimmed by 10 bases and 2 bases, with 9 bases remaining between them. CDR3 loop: CAISGAYEQYF. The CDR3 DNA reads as TGTGCCATCTCAGGGGCCTACGAGCAGTACTTC.

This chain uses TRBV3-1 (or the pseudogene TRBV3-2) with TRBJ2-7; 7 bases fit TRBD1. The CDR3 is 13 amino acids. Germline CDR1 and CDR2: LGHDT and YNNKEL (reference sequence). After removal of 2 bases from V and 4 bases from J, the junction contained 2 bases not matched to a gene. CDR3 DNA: TGTGCCAGCAGCCAATCGGACAGGTACGAGCAGTACTTC. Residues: CASSQSDRYEQYF.

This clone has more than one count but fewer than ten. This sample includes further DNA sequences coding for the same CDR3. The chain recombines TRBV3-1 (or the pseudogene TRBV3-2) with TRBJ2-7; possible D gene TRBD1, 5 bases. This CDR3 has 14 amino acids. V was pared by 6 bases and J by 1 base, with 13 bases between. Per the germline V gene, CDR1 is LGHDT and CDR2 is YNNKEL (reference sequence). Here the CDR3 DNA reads TGTGCCAGCAGTCAACAGGTTTCGTCCTACGAGCAGTACTTC. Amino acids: CASSQQVSSYEQYF.

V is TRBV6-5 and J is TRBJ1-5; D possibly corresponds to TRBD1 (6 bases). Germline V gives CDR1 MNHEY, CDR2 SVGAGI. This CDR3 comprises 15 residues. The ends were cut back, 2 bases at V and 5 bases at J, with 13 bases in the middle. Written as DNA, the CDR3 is TGTGCCAGCAGTTACATTGGGGGGGCGGATCAGCCCCAGCATTTT. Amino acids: CASSYIGGADQPQHF.

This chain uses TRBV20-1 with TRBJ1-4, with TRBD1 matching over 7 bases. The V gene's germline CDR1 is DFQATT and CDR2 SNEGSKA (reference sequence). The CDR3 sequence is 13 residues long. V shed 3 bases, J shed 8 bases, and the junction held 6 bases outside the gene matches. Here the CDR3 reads CSASRGRGEKLFF. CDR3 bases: TGCAGTGCTAGTAGGGGGCGCGGGGAAAAACTGTTTTTT.